The 32 T cell receptor beta chains reported below all come from one sample, sequenced in a study of Ad26.COV2.S vaccination and SARS-CoV-2 variants. The protocol was immunoSEQ multiplex PCR, while the TCRdb copy is restricted to in-frame clones and leaves out a portion. The sample contains fewer than 900,000 clones, more than 80% of which appear only once. This sample's treatment: over 15 received Ad26.COV2.S at low or high dose, single or two shots; about 5 received placebo; per-sample allocation not given. Repertoires come from day 63 after the first vaccine or placebo injection. The source material was peripheral blood, sampled in a trial of Ad26.COV2.S vaccine versus placebo. These receptors originate from a person aged 18-65 years who received the Ad26.COV2.S COVID-19 vaccine or a placebo.

The chain uses TRBV18 and TRBJ2-3; possibly TRBD2 for D (7 bases). This CDR3 region has 16 residues. Germline CDR1 is KGHSH and CDR2 is LQKENI. The V and J ends lost 0 bases and 2 bases respectively, with 12 bases between them. CDR3 region: CASSPPRGGTTDTQYF. The CDR3 DNA sequence: TGTGCCAGCTCACCACCCCGCGGGGGCACCACAGATACGCAGTATTTT. Using reference TRBV18 and TRBJ2-3 for the parts outside the CDR3, the full variable domain is NAGVMQNPRHLVRRRGQEARLRCSPMKGHSHVYWYRQLPEEGLKFMVYLQKENIIDESGMPKERFSAEFPKEGPSILRIQQVVRGDSAAYFCASSPPRGGTTDTQYFGPGTRLTVL.

The V call is TRBV3-1 (or the pseudogene TRBV3-2), the J call TRBJ1-5; no firm D call. CDR3 length equals 10 residues. Germline assignment: CDR1 LGHDT and CDR2 YNNKEL (reference sequence). V shed 8 bases and J shed 6 bases, with 5 bases lying between them. CDR3 protein: CASPRQPQHF. CDR3 in DNA: TGTGCCAGCCCTCGTCAGCCCCAGCATTTT.

For this clone: The same CDR3 can be traced to other DNA sequences in this sample. The rearrangement joins TRBV2 to TRBJ2-1; 12 bases fit TRBD2. This CDR3 is 14 amino acids long. CDR1 is SNHLY, CDR2 FYNNEI, per germline. Losses at the gene ends were 8 bases for V and 3 bases for J; bases not matched to a gene: 2. CDR3 residues: CASPTSGSYNEQFF. The CDR3 coding sequence is TGTGCCAGCCCGACTAGCGGGAGCTACAATGAGCAGTTCTTC.

The chain combines TRBV11-2 with TRBJ2-7, with 8 bases matching TRBD2. There are 15 residues in the CDR3. Germline loops: CDR1 SGHAT, CDR2 FQNNGV. The junction had 5 bases not matched to a gene; V was cut back by 4 bases and J by 0 bases. Here the CDR3 reads CASSSPGTSSYEQYF. For the CDR3, the DNA is TGTGCCAGCAGCTCACCCGGGACTAGCTCCTACGAGCAGTACTTC.

The rearrangement uses TRBV11-3 and TRBJ1-1; no reliable D call. Trimming shortened V by 3 bases and J by 1 base, and 6 bases separated the two germline ends. The CDR3 sequence is 13 residues long. Germline-derived CDR1 and CDR2 are SGHNT and YENEEA. The CDR3 DNA is TGTGCCAGCAGCTTCGACGGGAACACTGAAGCTTTCTTT. Translation gives CASSFDGNTEAFF.

The chain employs TRBV19 and TRBJ2-1, with a tentative D call TRBD1 (5 bases). This CDR3 contains 16 residues. Trimming took off 0 bases at V and 0 bases at J, with 9 bases between the two ends. The germline V gene encodes CDR1 LNHDA and CDR2 SQIVND (reference sequence). CDR3 loop: CASSIDLGVSYNEQFF. The CDR3, as DNA: TGTGCCAGTAGTATAGATTTAGGGGTCTCCTACAATGAGCAGTTCTTC.

This chain uses TRBV19 with TRBJ2-5, with 8 nucleotides matching TRBD2. The CDR3 spans 14 residues. Germline assignment: CDR1 LNHDA and CDR2 SQIVND (reference sequence). V lost 5 bases and J lost 4; bases outside the gene matches: 6. DNA for the CDR3: TGTGCCAGTAGTCCTGTAGCGGGGTTAGAGACCCAGTACTTC. This encodes CASSPVAGLETQYF.

V and J are TRBV11-3 and TRBJ2-2, with a weak D call TRBD2 (6 bases). This CDR3 region has 14 residues. Trimming pared 5 bases from V and 2 bases from J, leaving 9 bases between. Germline-derived CDR1 and CDR2 are SGHNT and YENEEA. The CDR3, as DNA: TGTGCCAGCAGCAAGGGACTCAACACCGGGGAGCTGTTTTTT. It encodes CASSKGLNTGELFF.

This clone appeared a single time. V gene TRBV3-1 (or the pseudogene TRBV3-2) combines with J gene TRBJ1-2, with TRBD1 matching over 7 bases. Trimming at V came to 0 bases and at J to 8 bases, leaving 9 bases not matched to a gene. The CDR3 covers 15 residues. The germline V gene encodes CDR1 LGHDT and CDR2 YNNKEL (reference sequence). CDR3 sequence (DNA): TGTGCCAGCAGCCAAGAATCGACAGGGTCTGCCGGCTACACCTTC. This sequence encodes CASSQESTGSAGYTF.

The chain uses TRBV18 and TRBJ2-7; unclear D gene. V gave up 0 bases and J gave up 5 bases, with 17 bases separating them. The CDR3 has 16 amino acids. In germline, CDR1 is KGHSH, CDR2 LQKENI. As DNA, the CDR3 is TGTGCCAGCTCACCACCCAAGGTACCTCCTCCCAACGAGCAGTACTTC. This gives the protein CASSPPKVPPPNEQYF.

On this clone itself: The same CDR3 is also encoded by other DNA sequences in this sample. The genes are TRBV19 and TRBJ2-2; 8 nucleotides agree with TRBD1. The CDR3 loop spans 14 amino acids. Losses at the gene ends were 5 bases for V and 5 bases for J; bases not matched to a gene: 4. Germline CDR1 reads LNHDA; CDR2 reads SQIVND (reference sequence). The DNA for the CDR3 is TGTGCCAGTAGTTCGACAGGGGATACCGGGGAGCTGTTTTTT. Protein sequence: CASSSTGDTGELFF.

The V gene is TRBV15, the J gene TRBJ2-1; 8 nucleotides align to TRBD1. The CDR3 length is 13 residues. V shed 9 bases and J 7 bases; nucleotides not matched to a gene: 8. The V gene's germline CDR1 is LNHNV and CDR2 YYDKDF (reference sequence). The CDR3 spells CATGQGAGNEQFF. Here the CDR3 DNA reads TGTGCCACGGGGCAGGGGGCGGGGAATGAGCAGTTCTTC.

This clone was seen a handful of times. The chain recombines TRBV4-3 with TRBJ1-2; perhaps TRBD1 as D (5 bases). Germline lookup yields CDR1 LGHNA and CDR2 YSLEER. The CDR3 runs 17 residues. The ends were cut back, 0 bases at V and 5 bases at J, with 19 bases in the middle. The CDR3 is CASSQDPTGRRDYGYTF. DNA for the CDR3: TGCGCCAGCAGCCAAGATCCTACAGGCCGCAGGGATTATGGCTACACCTTC.

V gene TRBV5-6 combines with J gene TRBJ2-7; 13 nucleotides match TRBD2. The germline V gene encodes CDR1 SGHDT and CDR2 YYEEEE. Trimming took 0 bases from V and 2 from J; bases not matched to a gene: 2. CDR3 length: 16 residues. In DNA, the CDR3 is TGTGCCAGCAGCTTGGCAGGACTAGCGGGAGCCTACGAGCAGTACTTC. Translating gives CASSLAGLAGAYEQYF.

The gene calls are TRBV7-9 and TRBJ1-2; 9 nucleotides align to TRBD1. The length of the CDR3 is 17 residues. The ends lost 5 bases at V and 5 bases at J; junction bases unmatched: 15. Per the germline V gene, CDR1 is SEHNR and CDR2 is FQNEAQ (reference sequence). This chain's CDR3 is CASSPSPGTGRQYGYTF. The CDR3 DNA follows: TGTGCCAGCAGCCCTAGTCCGGGGACAGGGAGACAATATGGCTACACCTTC.

This chain uses TRBV10-3 with TRBJ2-1; TRBD2 aligns across 10 bases. The CDR3 sequence is 16 residues long. Germline-derived CDR1 and CDR2 are ENHRY and SYGVKD. Germline trimming cut 3 bases from V and 4 bases from J; bases unmatched to any gene: 6. CDR3 nucleotide sequence: TGTGCCATCAGTGATACCCGACTAGCGGGTTACAATGAGCAGTTCTTC. It is translated as CAISDTRLAGYNEQFF.

This clone was counted a single time. This rearrangement joins TRBV10-1 to TRBJ2-5; TRBD1 or TRBD2 may be the D gene (5 bases each). The V gene lost 2 bases and the J gene lost 6 bases, with 13 bases spanning the gap. Germline V CDR1 and CDR2: WNHNN, SYGVQD (reference sequence). This CDR3 region has 14 residues. The CDR3 loop reads CASSESWGLKTQYF. CDR3 DNA: TGCGCCAGCAGTGAGAGTTGGGGGTTGAAGACCCAGTACTTC.

The chain carries TRBV7-9 and TRBJ1-1, with 8 bases identical to TRBD1. Germline lookup yields CDR1 SEHNR and CDR2 FQNEAQ (reference sequence). The CDR3 sequence is 15 residues long. The J segment lost 7 bases and the V segment lost 6 bases, leaving 13 bases of the junction unmatched. DNA of the CDR3: TGTGCCAGCAGTTACCGGGACAGGCCGAAAGGTGAAGCTTTCTTT. It is translated as CASSYRDRPKGEAFF.

The chain links TRBV6-5 to TRBJ1-5, with D unclear. Germline loops: CDR1 MNHEY, CDR2 SVGAGI. This CDR3 spans 11 amino acids. V lost 8 bases, J lost 4 bases, and 6 bases lay in between. The DNA for the CDR3 is TGTGCCAGCGGGAGGAATCAGCCCCAGCATTTT. This translates into CASGRNQPQHF.

The chain employs TRBV27 and TRBJ2-7, with D possibly being TRBD1 (6 bases). The V gene's germline CDR1 is MNHEY and CDR2 SMNVEV (reference sequence). V lost 7 bases and J lost 5, with 24 bases in between. This CDR3 spans 16 amino acids. The CDR3 is CASTLYPRDKENEQYF. The CDR3 bases are TGTGCCAGCACCTTATACCCCAGGGACAAGGAAAACGAGCAGTACTTC.

The CDR3 bases are TGCAGCGTTGAAGATATGGGGGATCCTGGCTACACCTTC. Translating it yields CSVEDMGDPGYTF. This sequence joins TRBV29-1 and TRBJ1-2; a possible D gene is TRBD1 (5 bases). This CDR3 spans 13 amino acids. The germline V gene encodes CDR1 SQVTM and CDR2 ANQGSEA. V shed 0 bases and J shed 7 bases, with 12 bases lying between them. The whole variable domain, remainder taken from reference TRBV29-1 and TRBJ1-2, is SAVISQKPSRDICQRGTSLTIQCQVDSQVTMMFWYRQQPGQSLTLIATANQGSEATYESGFVIDKFPISRPNLTFSTLTVSNMSPEDSSIYLCSVEDMGDPGYTFGSGTRLTVV.

This clone showed up just once. The chain links TRBV6-2 or TRBV6-3 to TRBJ2-1, with 7 bases lining up with TRBD1. The CDR3 runs 11 residues. The germline CDR1 and CDR2 sequences are MNHEY and SVGEGT. V trimming: 6 bases; J trimming: 15 bases; junction bases outside the gene matches: 8. CDR3 sequence reads: CASSRQGMAFF. The CDR3 DNA is TGTGCCAGCAGCCGACAGGGTATGGCGTTCTTC.

The chain has TRBV2 and TRBJ2-5, with 11 bases fitting TRBD1. The V gene's germline CDR1 is SNHLY and CDR2 FYNNEI. The CDR3 totals 14 residues. The V gene end was trimmed by 6 bases and the J gene end by 6 bases; junction bases not matched to a gene: 6. The CDR3 DNA sequence: TGTGCCAGCAGCATCGGGACAGGGGGACAGACCCAGTACTTC. Protein: CASSIGTGGQTQYF.

This chain links TRBV3-1 (or the pseudogene TRBV3-2) with TRBJ1-1; D uncertain. Germline-derived CDR1 and CDR2 are LGHDT and YNNKEL (reference sequence). V gave up 0 bases and J gave up 2 bases, with 13 bases separating them. The CDR3 length is 16 residues. CDR3 DNA: TGTGCCAGCAGCCAAGAATTTTCCACCTACAACACTGAAGCTTTCTTT. This sequence encodes CASSQEFSTYNTEAFF.

V is TRBV24-1 and J is TRBJ2-3; D unclear. The V end lost 6 bases, the J end lost 2 bases, and 5 bases lay between the germline ends. The CDR3 extends over 12 amino acids. Germline V gene lookup returns CDR1 KGHDR and CDR2 SFDVKD. CDR3 amino acids: CATSRDTDTQYF. CDR3 in DNA: TGTGCCACCAGTAGGGACACAGATACGCAGTATTTT.

The chain combines TRBV11-2 with TRBJ2-7; no reliable D call. Trimming shortened V by 5 bases and J by 6 bases, and 11 bases separated the two germline ends. The CDR3 contains 12 residues. Germline CDR1 and CDR2: SGHAT and FQNNGV. For the CDR3, the DNA is TGTGCCAGCAGCCCCCCTTTGGGCGAGCAGTACTTC. Translated, it gives CASSPPLGEQYF.

This clone was seen a few times. The V call is TRBV6-1, the J call TRBJ2-7; 9 positions match TRBD2. This CDR3 is built from 15 residues. Germline values: CDR1 MNHNS, CDR2 SASEGT. V dropped 3 bases and J dropped 2; count of bases not matched to a gene: 5. CDR3 nucleotides: TGTGCCAGCAGTGAGCCGGGACTAGCACCCTACGAGCAGTACTTC. This codes for CASSEPGLAPYEQYF.

This clone has just one count. The V gene is TRBV6-5, the J gene TRBJ2-7; the match to TRBD1 covers 9 bases. This CDR3 contains 15 residues. J lost 1 base, V lost 2 bases, and 3 bases had no gene match. Germline V gene lookup returns CDR1 MNHEY and CDR2 SVGAGI. Here the CDR3 DNA reads TGTGCCAGCAGTTACGCAGGGACAGGGTCCTACGAGCAGTACTTC. It codes for CASSYAGTGSYEQYF.

The V and J genes are TRBV7-9 and TRBJ1-1; TRBD1 aligns across 11 bases. Germline lookup yields CDR1 SEHNR and CDR2 FQNEAQ (reference sequence). This CDR3 spans 18 amino acids. The V segment lost 2 bases and the J segment 6 bases; nucleotides outside the gene matches: 14. CDR3 DNA sequence: TGTGCCAGCAGCTTAACCCGGACAGGGGGCGAAAGTAGGTCTGAAGCTTTCTTT. Translated, it gives CASSLTRTGGESRSEAFF.

For this clone: Other DNA sequences in this specimen translate into the identical CDR3. The V and J genes are TRBV3-1 (or the pseudogene TRBV3-2) and TRBJ1-1; D remains unclear. Germline loops: CDR1 LGHDT, CDR2 YNNKEL (reference sequence). This CDR3 has 13 amino acids. The V and J ends lost 2 bases and 4 bases respectively, with 8 bases between them. CDR3 nucleotide sequence: TGTGCCAGCAGCCAACGTAGGGTCACTGAAGCTTTCTTT. It is translated as CASSQRRVTEAFF.

This sequence joins TRBV18 and TRBJ2-7; 9 nucleotides match TRBD1. Germline V CDR1 and CDR2: KGHSH, LQKENI. This CDR3 has 15 amino acids. J was trimmed by 5 bases and V by 3 bases; bases with no gene match: 8. CDR3 sequence (DNA): TGTGCCAGCTCACCCACTGACAGGGGGGCAGACGAGCAGTACTTC. Protein: CASSPTDRGADEQYF.

This sequence joins TRBV11-3 and TRBJ2-1; D is possibly TRBD1 (6 bases). The V end was cut by 3 bases, the J end by 6 bases, with 9 bases between. The CDR3 contains 13 residues. Germline V gene sequence: CDR1 SGHNT, CDR2 YENEEA. The CDR3 nucleotides are TGTGCCAGCAGCTTCCCAGGGGTCAATGAGCAGTTCTTC. Its translation is CASSFPGVNEQFF.